The T cell receptor beta chain under discussion was sequenced for a study of beta chain features in type 1 diabetes. The authors reverse transcribed all of the isolated RNA, so sequencing captured expressed TCRB transcripts. TCRdb's table, derived via immunoSEQ multiplex PCR, lists solely in-frame clones and lacks some. Among roughly 370,000 clones, 14% were seen once, and the ten largest hold 0.035% to 0.04%. This clone was observed a handful of times. CDR1 is SGDLS, CDR2 YYNGEE, per germline. The CDR3 has 11 residues. The germline V and J ends were trimmed by 3 bases and 5 bases, with 5 bases remaining between them.

Sequenced material: naive CD4+ T cells from blood. This clonotype was obtained from a man aged 25 to 40 in good health. The chain employs TRBV9 and TRBJ2-5; D ambiguous. The CDR3 loop is CASSDRETQYF. The CDR3 nucleotides read TGTGCCAGCAGCGACCGGGAGACCCAGTACTTC. Drawing the rest from reference TRBV9 and TRBJ2-5, the complete variable domain is DSGVTQTPKHLITATGQRVTLRCSPRSGDLSVYWYQQSLDQGLQFLIQYYNGEERAKGNILERFSAQQFPDLHSELNLSSLELGDSALYFCASSDRETQYFGPGTRLLVL.